This record covers a single TCR beta chain. Its antigen remains unidentified. This sample is drawn from a study of shared clonotypes between healthy human individuals. Turning to the study itself: CD4 naive and CD4 memory each took three plates per donor, while CD8 naive took two and CD8 memory one.

Assay used: immunoSEQ multiplex PCR; TCRdb lists only in-frame clones, some missing. The repertoire has 1.4 million or so clones, around 98.5% of them found once; the top ten carry roughly 0.36%. The CDR3 loop spans 17 amino acids. With 5 bases clipped from V and 5 bases from J, the junction kept 10 bases outside the gene matches. Per germline, CDR1 MNHEY and CDR2 SMNVEV (reference sequence). It was into CD45RA+ naive and CD45RA-negative memory subsets that the CD4+ cells were split. Findings and caveats of the study: The study found lower generation probabilities in non-shared clonotypes than in those shared by all four donors. At large depth, rarefaction still showed sorted-subset sequencing to be incomplete.

This clonotype was obtained from a man aged 25-45 years in good health. The chain combines TRBV27 with TRBJ1-5, with 12 nucleotides matching TRBD1. Sequencing input: naive CD4+ T cells sorted from blood. Subset described: CD45RA+ positively selected. The DNA for the CDR3 is TGTGCCAGCAGTCTACGACGGGACAGGGGGCGGTATCAGCCCCAGCATTTT. Its protein product is CASSLRRDRGRYQPQHF.